This TCR beta chain was recovered during a study of cytomegalovirus exposure and HLA in healthy donors. Points from the study as a whole: In a later analysis, most CMV-associated TCR beta chains appeared HLA-restricted.

60 Vbeta and 13 Jbeta primers were used in PCR. TCRdb keeps only in-frame clones here, not all; method: immunoSEQ multiplex PCR. Found here are some 150,000 clones, around 79% of them singletons; the top ten hold around 6.3%. The table lists this clone with a few counts. Its target is unknown. Every donor was a healthy person donating bone marrow. Although they were nominally healthy when sampled, donors likely had unrecorded immune exposures. From germline, CDR1 is SGHRS and CDR2 YFSETQ. This CDR3 spans 14 amino acids. Trimming took 1 base from V and 4 from J, leaving 9 bases between them. This sequence joins TRBV5-1 and TRBJ1-3; TRBD1 might be the D (6 bases). The specimen sequenced was PBMCs. This clonotype originated in a middle-aged man in good health and CMV-seropositive. The CDR3 region has the DNA TGCGCCAGCAGCTTGACAGGGCAGGGAAACACCATATATTTT. This sequence encodes CASSLTGQGNTIYF.